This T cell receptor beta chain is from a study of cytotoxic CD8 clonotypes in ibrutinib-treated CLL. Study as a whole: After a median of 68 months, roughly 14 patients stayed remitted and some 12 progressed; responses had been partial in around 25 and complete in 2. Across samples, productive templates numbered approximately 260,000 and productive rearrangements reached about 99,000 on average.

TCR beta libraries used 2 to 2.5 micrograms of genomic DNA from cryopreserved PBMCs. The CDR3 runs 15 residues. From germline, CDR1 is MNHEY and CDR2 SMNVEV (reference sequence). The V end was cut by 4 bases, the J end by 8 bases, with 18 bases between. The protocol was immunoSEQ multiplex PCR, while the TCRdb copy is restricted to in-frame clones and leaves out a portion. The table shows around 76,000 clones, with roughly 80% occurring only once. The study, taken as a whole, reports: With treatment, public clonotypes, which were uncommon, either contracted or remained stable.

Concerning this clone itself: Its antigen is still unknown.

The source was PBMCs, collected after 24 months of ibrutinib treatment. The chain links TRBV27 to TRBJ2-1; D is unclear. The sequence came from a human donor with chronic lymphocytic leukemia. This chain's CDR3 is CASSWAASPQDEQFF. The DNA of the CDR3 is TGTGCCAGCAGTTGGGCCGCCAGCCCCCAGGATGAGCAGTTCTTC.